This T cell receptor (beta chain) was recorded in a study of cytomegalovirus exposure and HLA in healthy donors. Whole-study findings and limits: The dataset shows that most TCR sequences were rare, while some public TCRs occurred in many donors. It was confirmed in vitro that a few of the CMV-associated chains were specific for CMV antigens.

In regard to this clone: Antigen specificity is unknown.

This PCR relied on a set of 60 Vbeta primers and 13 Jbeta primers. Data came from immunoSEQ multiplex PCR; TCRdb stores just in-frame clones and leaves some out. The table shows about 130,000 clones, with 75% to 85% occurring only once. This clonotype was sampled from a man aged 25 to 45 in good health and CMV-seropositive. Material for sequencing was PBMCs.

For the CDR3, the DNA is TGTGCCAGCAGTTTAAAACGGAACTATGGCTACACCTTC. Its translation: CASSLKRNYGYTF. The rearrangement joins TRBV27 to TRBJ1-2; D not certain. Germline V gene lookup returns CDR1 MNHEY and CDR2 SMNVEV (reference sequence). Trimming cost V 2 bases and J 2 bases, with 6 bases left between them. The CDR3 loop spans 13 amino acids.